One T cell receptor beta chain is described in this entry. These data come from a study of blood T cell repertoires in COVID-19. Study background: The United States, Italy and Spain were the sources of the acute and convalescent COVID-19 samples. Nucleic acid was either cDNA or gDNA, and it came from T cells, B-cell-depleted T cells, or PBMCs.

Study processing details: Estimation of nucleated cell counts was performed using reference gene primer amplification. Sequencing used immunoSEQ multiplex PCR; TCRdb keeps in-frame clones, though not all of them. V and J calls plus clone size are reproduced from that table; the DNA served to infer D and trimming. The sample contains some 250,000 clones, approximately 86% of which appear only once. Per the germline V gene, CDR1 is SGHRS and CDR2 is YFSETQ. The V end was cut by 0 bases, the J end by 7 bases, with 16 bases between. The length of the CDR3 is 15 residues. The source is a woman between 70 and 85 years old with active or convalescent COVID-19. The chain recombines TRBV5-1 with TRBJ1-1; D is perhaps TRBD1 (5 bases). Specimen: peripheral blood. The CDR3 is CASSLAVAAGLEAFF. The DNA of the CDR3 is TGCGCCAGCAGCTTGGCCGTAGCAGCAGGGCTTGAAGCTTTCTTT.